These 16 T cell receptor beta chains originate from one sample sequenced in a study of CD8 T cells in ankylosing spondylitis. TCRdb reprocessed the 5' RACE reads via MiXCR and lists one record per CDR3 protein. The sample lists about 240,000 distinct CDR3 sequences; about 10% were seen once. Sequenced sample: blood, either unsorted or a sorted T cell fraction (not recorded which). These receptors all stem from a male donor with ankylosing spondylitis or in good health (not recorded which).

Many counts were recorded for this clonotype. The CDR3 DNA reads TGCGCCAGCAGCTGGGGGACTAGCGGAGGAAAGCCGAACACCGGGGAGCTGTTTTTT. This encodes CASSWGTSGGKPNTGELFF. The chain uses TRBV5-1 and TRBJ2-2, with TRBD2 matching 11 bases. Germline V gene data show CDR1 as SGHRS and CDR2 as YFSETQ. There are 19 residues in the CDR3. Trimming cost V 3 bases and J 0 bases; bases outside gene matches: 10.

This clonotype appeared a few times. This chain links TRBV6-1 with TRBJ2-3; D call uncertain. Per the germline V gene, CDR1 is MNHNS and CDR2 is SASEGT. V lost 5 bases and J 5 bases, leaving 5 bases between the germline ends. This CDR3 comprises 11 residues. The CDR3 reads CASSHQDTQYF. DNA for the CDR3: TGTGCCAGCAGTCACCAAGATACGCAGTATTTT.

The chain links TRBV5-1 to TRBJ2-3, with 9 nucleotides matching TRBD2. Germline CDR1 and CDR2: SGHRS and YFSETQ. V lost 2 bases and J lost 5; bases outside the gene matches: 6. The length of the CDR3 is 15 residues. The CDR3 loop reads CASSFGGAGGDTQYF. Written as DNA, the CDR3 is TGCGCCAGCAGCTTTGGAGGAGCGGGGGGAGATACGCAGTATTTT.

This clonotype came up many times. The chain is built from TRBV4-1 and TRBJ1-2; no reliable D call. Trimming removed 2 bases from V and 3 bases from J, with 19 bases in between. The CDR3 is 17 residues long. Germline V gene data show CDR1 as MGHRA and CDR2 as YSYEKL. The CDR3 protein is CASSQTSFYHTYYGYTF. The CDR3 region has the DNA TGCGCCAGCAGCCAAACGTCGTTTTATCACACGTACTATGGCTACACCTTC.

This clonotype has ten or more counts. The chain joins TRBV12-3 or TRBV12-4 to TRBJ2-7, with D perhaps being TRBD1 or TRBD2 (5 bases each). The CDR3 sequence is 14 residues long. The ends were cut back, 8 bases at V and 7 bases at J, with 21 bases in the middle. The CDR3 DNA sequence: TGTGCCAGCTCGGGGCCAGGGAGCTTTGGGGAGCAGTACTTC. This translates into CASSGPGSFGEQYF.

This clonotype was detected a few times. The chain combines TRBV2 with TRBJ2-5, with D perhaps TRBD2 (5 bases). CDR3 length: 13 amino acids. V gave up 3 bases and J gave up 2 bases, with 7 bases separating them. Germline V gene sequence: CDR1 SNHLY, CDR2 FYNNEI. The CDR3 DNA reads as TGTGCCAGCAGTGAGGAGGTACAAGAGACCCAGTACTTC. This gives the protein CASSEEVQETQYF. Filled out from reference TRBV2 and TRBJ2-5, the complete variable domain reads EPEVTQTPSHQVTQMGQEVILRCVPISNHLYFYWYRQILGQKVEFLVSFYNNEISEKSEIFDDQFSVERPDGSNFTLKIRSTKLEDSAMYFCASSEEVQETQYFGPGTRLLVL.

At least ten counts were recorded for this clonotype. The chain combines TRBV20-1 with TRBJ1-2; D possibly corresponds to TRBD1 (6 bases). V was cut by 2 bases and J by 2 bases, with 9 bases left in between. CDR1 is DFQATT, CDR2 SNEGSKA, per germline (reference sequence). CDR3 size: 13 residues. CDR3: CSARTGYNYGYTF. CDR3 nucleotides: TGCAGTGCTAGAACAGGGTACAACTATGGCTACACCTTC.

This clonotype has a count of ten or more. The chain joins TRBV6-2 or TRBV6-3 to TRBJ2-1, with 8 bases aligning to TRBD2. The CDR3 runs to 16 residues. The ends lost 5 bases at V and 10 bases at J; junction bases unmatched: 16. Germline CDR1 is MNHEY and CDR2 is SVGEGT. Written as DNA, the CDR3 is TGTGCCAGCAGTCGAGGACTAGCCCATTCCACCGGGGAGCAGTTCTTC. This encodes CASSRGLAHSTGEQFF.

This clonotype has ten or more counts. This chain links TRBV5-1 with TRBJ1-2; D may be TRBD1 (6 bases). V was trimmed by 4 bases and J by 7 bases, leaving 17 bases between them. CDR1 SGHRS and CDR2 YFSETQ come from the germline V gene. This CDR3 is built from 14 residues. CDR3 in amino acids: CASSPTAGAIGYTF. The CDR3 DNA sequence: TGCGCCAGCAGCCCAACCGCGGGGGCGATTGGCTACACCTTC. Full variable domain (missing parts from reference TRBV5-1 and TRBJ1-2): KAGVTQTPRYLIKTRGQQVTLSCSPISGHRSVSWYQQTPGQGLQFLFEYFSETQRNKGNFPGRFSGRQFSNSRSEMNVSTLELGDSALYLCASSPTAGAIGYTFGSGTRLTVV.

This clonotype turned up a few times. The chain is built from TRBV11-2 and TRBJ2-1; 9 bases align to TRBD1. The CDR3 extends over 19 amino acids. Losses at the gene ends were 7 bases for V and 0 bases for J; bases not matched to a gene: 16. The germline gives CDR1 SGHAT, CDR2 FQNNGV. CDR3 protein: CASMLGTGMGPSSYNEQFF. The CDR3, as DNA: TGTGCCAGCATGCTCGGGACAGGGATGGGGCCAAGCTCCTACAATGAGCAGTTCTTC. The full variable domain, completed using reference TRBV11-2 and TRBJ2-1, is EAGVAQSPRYKIIEKRQSVAFWCNPISGHATLYWYQQILGQGPKLLIQFQNNGVVDDSQLPKDRFSAERLKGVDSTLKIQPAKLEDSAVYLCASMLGTGMGPSSYNEQFFGPGTRLTVL.

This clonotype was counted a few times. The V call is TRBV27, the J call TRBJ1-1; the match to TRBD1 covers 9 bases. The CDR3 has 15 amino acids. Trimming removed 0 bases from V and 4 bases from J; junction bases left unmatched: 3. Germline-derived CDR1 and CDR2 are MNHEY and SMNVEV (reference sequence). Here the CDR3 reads CASSLSGTGITEAFF. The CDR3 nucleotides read TGTGCCAGCAGTTTATCGGGGACAGGGATCACTGAAGCTTTCTTT.

The CDR3 DNA reads TGCAGTGCTAGAGCCGGGCCTACCCGCGGAGATACGCAGTATTTT. It is translated as CSARAGPTRGDTQYF. The rearrangement joins TRBV20-1 to TRBJ2-3; D is undetermined. CDR3 size: 15 residues. Germline lookup yields CDR1 DFQATT and CDR2 SNEGSKA (reference sequence). The ends were cut back, 1 base at V and 5 bases at J, with 16 bases in the middle.

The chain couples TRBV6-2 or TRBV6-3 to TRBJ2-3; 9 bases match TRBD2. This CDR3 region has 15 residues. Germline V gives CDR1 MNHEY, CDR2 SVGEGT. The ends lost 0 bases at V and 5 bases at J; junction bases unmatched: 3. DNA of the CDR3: TGTGCCAGCAGTTACTCCGCGGGGGGGATAGATACGCAGTATTTT. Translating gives CASSYSAGGIDTQYF.

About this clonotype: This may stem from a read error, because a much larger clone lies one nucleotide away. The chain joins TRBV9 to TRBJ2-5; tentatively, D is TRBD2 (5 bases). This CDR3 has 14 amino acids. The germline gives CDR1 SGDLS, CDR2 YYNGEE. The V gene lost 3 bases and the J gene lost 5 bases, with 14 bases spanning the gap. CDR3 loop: CASSDGVWRETQYF. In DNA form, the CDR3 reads TGTGCCAGCAGCGACGGAGTATGGAGGGAGACCCAGTACTTC.

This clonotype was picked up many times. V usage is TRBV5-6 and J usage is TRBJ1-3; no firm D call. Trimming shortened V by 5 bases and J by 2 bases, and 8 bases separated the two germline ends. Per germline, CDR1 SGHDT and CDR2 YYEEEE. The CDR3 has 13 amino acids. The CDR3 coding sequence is TGTGCCAGCAGGCCCCACCCTGGAAACACCATATATTTT. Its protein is CASRPHPGNTIYF.

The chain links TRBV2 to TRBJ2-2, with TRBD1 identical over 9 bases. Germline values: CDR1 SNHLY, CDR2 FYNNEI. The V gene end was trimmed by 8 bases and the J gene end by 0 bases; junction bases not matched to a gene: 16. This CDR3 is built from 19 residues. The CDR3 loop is CASFRPGTGTPTNTGELFF. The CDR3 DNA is TGTGCCAGCTTCAGACCCGGGACAGGGACGCCCACGAACACCGGGGAGCTGTTTTTT.